This T cell receptor (beta chain) was sequenced in a study of blood T cell repertoires in COVID-19. Study background: The United States, Italy and Spain were the sources of the acute and convalescent COVID-19 samples.

CDR3 length: 13 amino acids. V was clipped by 7 bases and J by 6 bases; unmatched bases: 9. CDR1 and CDR2 from the germline V gene are MGHRA and YSYEKL. Here immunoSEQ multiplex PCR was the method, and the copy in TCRdb shows in-frame clones only, minus some. The data show 200,000 to 300,000 clones, more than 70% seen once. The sequenced sample consisted of PBMCs or T cells enriched from blood (not recorded which). This sequence originates from a woman aged 45-65 years who had recovered from COVID-19. This chain uses TRBV4-1 with TRBJ2-7; 7 bases agree with TRBD1. DNA of the CDR3: TGCGCCAGCACCGACAGGGAAGGTAGCGAGCAGTACTTC. This encodes CASTDREGSEQYF.